The 3 T cell receptor beta chains below were found in one sample sequenced in a study of shared clonotypes between healthy human individuals. Clones were read by immunoSEQ multiplex PCR, and TCRdb kept only the in-frame ones, dropping some. The table shows millions of clones, with about 92% occurring only once. Sequenced sample: naive CD4+ T cells sorted from blood. Subset meaning: CD45RA+ positively selected. These TCRs come from a man aged 18 to 30 in good health.

The J gene is TRBJ1-1, the V gene TRBV19, with unresolved D. The CDR3 runs 13 residues. The V gene lost 8 bases and the J gene lost 0 bases, with 10 bases spanning the gap. CDR1 is LNHDA and CDR2 is SQIVND in the germline V gene (reference sequence). In DNA, the CDR3 is TGTGCCAGTTGGGCAAACATGAACACTGAAGCTTTCTTT. Encoded protein: CASWANMNTEAFF.

The CDR3 coding sequence is TGTGCCAGCAGCTTTTGGGGACAGGGGTACTACGAGCAGTACTTC. It specifies CASSFWGQGYYEQYF. The chain recombines TRBV5-6 with TRBJ2-7; 10 bases line up with TRBD1. The germline V gene encodes CDR1 SGHDT and CDR2 YYEEEE. The CDR3 length is 15 residues. The ends lost 2 bases at V and 3 bases at J; junction bases unmatched: 5.

The rearrangement joins TRBV10-3 to TRBJ2-7, with D perhaps matching TRBD2 (5 bases). The CDR3 sequence is 15 residues long. The germline CDR1 and CDR2 sequences are ENHRY and SYGVKD. Trimming took off 3 bases at V and 1 base at J, with 13 bases between the two ends. The CDR3 bases are TGTGCCATCAGTGAAGTACGGCTAGCTTCCTACGAGCAGTACTTC. Translated: CAISEVRLASYEQYF.